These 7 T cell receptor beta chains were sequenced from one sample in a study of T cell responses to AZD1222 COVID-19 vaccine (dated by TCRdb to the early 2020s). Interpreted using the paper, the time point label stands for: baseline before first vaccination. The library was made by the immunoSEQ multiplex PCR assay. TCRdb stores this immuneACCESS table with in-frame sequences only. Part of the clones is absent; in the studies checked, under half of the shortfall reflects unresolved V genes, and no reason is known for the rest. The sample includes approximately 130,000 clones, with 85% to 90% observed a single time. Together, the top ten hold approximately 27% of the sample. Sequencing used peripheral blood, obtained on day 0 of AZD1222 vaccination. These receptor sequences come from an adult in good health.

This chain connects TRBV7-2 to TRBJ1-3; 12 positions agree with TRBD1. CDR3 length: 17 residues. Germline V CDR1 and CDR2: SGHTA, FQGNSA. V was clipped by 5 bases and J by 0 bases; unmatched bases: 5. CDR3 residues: CASSRGTGGDSGNTIYF. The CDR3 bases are TGTGCCAGCAGCCGCGGGACAGGGGGCGACTCTGGAAACACCATATATTTT. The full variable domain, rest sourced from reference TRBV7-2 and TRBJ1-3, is GAGVSQSPSNKVTEKGKDVELRCDPISGHTALYWYRQSLGQGLEFLIYFQGNSAPDKSGLPSDRFSAERTGGSVSTLTIQRTQQEDSAVYLCASSRGTGGDSGNTIYFGEGSWLTVV.

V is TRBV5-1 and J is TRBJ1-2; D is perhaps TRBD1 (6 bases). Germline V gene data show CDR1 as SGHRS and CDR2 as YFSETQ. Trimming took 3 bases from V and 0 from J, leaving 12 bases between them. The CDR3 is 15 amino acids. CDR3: CASSSRTAANYGYTF. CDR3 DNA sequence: TGCGCCAGCAGCTCCAGGACAGCAGCTAACTATGGCTACACCTTC.

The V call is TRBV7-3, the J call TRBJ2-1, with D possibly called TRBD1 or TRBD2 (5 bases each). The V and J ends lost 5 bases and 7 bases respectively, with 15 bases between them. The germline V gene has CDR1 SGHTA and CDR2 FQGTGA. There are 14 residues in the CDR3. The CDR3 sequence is CASSISGTDNEQFF. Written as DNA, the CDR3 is TGTGCCAGCAGCATCTCCGGGACCGATAATGAGCAGTTCTTC.

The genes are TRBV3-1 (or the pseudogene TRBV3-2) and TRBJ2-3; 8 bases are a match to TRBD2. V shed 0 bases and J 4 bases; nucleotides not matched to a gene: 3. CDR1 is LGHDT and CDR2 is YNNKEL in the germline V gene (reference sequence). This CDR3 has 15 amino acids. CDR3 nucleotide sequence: TGTGCCAGCAGCCAAGATGAACTAGCGGCAGATACGCAGTATTTT. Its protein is CASSQDELAADTQYF.

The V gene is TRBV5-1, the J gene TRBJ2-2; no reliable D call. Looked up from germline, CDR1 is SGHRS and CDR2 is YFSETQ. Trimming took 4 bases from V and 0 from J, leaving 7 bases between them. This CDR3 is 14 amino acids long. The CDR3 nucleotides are TGCGCCAGCAGCCGACGACCGAACACCGGGGAGCTGTTTTTT. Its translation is CASSRRPNTGELFF.

The CDR3 spells CASSDEAGGSQPQHF. In DNA form, the CDR3 reads TGTGCCAGCAGTGATGAGGCAGGGGGTAGTCAGCCCCAGCATTTT. The chain uses TRBV2 and TRBJ1-5; TRBD1 agrees at 7 bases. V shed 3 bases, J shed 6 bases, and the junction held 8 bases outside the gene matches. The CDR3 extends over 15 amino acids. In germline, CDR1 is SNHLY, CDR2 FYNNEI.

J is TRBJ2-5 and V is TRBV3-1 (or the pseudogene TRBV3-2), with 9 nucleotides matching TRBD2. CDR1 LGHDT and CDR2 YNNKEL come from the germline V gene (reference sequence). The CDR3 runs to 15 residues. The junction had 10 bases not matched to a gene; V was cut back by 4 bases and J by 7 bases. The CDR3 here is CASSPPGIAGATQYF. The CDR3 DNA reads TGTGCCAGCAGCCCTCCCGGGATAGCGGGGGCGACCCAGTACTTC.